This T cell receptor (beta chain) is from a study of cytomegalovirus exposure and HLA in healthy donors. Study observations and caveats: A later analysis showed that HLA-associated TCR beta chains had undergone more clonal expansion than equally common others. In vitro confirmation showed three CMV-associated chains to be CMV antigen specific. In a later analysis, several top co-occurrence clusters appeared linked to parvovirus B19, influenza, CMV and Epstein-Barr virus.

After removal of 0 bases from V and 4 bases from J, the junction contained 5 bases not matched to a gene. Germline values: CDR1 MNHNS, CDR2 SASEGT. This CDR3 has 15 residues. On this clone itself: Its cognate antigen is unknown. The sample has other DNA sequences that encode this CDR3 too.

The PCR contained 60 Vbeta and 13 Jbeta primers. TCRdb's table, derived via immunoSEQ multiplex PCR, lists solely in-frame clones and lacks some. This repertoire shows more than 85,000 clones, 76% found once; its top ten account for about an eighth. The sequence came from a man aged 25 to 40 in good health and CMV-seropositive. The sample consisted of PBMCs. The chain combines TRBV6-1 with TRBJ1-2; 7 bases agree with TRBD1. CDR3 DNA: TGTGCCAGCAGTGAAGCGTTAACAGGGGCCTATGGCTACACCTTC. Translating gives CASSEALTGAYGYTF.